Given below is one T cell receptor beta chain in context. Its antigen is not yet known. The library was made by the immunoSEQ multiplex PCR assay. TCRbeta CDR3 sequencing was performed by Adaptive Biotechnologies. The paper's data handling went like this. Repertoire similarity used the Chao-modified Jaccard index and median clonotype overlap from 200 random subsamples at equal sample size. Similarity analyses used either productive nucleotide sequences or in silico-translated amino acid sequences. To compare repertoires, the researchers applied hierarchical clustering with single linkage as well as t-SNE, based on Chao-modified Jaccard distances. Repertoire diversity was quantified with the Renyi index, after sample size normalisation, across a range of alpha values. What TCRdb holds here is the immuneACCESS table cut down to in-frame rearrangements. Part of the clones is not present; checked against another copy, under half of the missing clones reflect an unresolved V gene, and the others are unexplained. The V and J calls and clone size are taken from that table; D and trimming were inferred from the DNA. The data table for this sample lists roughly 10,000 clones. The ten largest clones add up to 0.9% to 1% of the sample.

The entry originates in a study of synovial regulatory T cells in juvenile arthritis (dated by TCRdb to between 2014 and 2016). Study-level background: Among sequenced patients, a few were therapy-naive, one received methotrexate plus infliximab, several received methotrexate, and one had no treatment information. The study compared TCRbeta CDR3 repertoires of blood iaTreg cells, other blood Treg cells and synovial fluid Treg cells from matched patient samples. Effector T cell subsets were also sequenced in the study cohort for comparisons, but only blood and synovial fluid Treg cells are covered by the Treg dataset alone. TCR repertoire comparisons included Treg and Teff subsets from 11 JIA patients with active disease.

What the research found in general, with its limitations: iaTreg TCR repertoires were found to be largely private across patients and to partially overlap with synovial Teff and blood CPL repertoires. More CDR3 sequences were shared by synovial Treg cells with iaTreg cells than with other blood Treg cells, and a closer relation was confirmed by Chao-Jaccard similarity. Compared with other blood Treg cells, blood iaTreg cells had lower TCR diversity, a finding consistent with antigen-driven expansion.

TCR repertoires were obtained from approximately eleven juvenile idiopathic arthritis patients with active disease who had not reached inactive disease, of whom 3 were polyarticular and 8 were oligoarticular. A median age of around 10 years (range about 2.4-22.9) and a median disease duration of around seven years (range 0.2-19.1) were recorded for the TCR-sequenced patients. The samples for TCR repertoire analysis were obtained at two Italian centres. Peripheral blood mononuclear cells were isolated by Histopaque-1077 density gradient and cryopreserved in roughly 90% FCS with about 10% DMSO. Sequencing was performed on Treg cells from blood. Per the publication, the cell subset or site label means: remaining (HLA-DR-negative) circulating blood Treg cells. This receptor was taken from a donor younger than 30 with juvenile idiopathic arthritis.

CDR3 reads: CASSWRDYGYTF. The rearrangement joined TRBV5-5 to TRBJ1-2. Sequences SGHKS (CDR1) and YYEKEE (CDR2) are obtained from the germline V gene (reference sequence). Reading from cysteine to phenylalanine, the CDR3 counts 12 amino acids. The record lacks a DNA sequence.